Below are 17 T cell receptor beta chains sequenced from a single sample in a study of blood T cell repertoires in COVID-19. The protocol was immunoSEQ multiplex PCR, while the TCRdb copy is restricted to in-frame clones and leaves out a portion. The sample lists over 55,000 clones, over 70% occurring once. Material for sequencing was peripheral blood. The receptors were sampled from a human donor in a cohort sampled during active COVID-19.

The V gene is TRBV11-2, the J gene TRBJ1-2; 9 bases map to TRBD1. This CDR3 contains 13 residues. With 5 bases clipped from V and 8 bases from J, the junction kept 6 bases outside the gene matches. Germline values: CDR1 SGHAT, CDR2 FQNNGV. CDR3 DNA: TGTGCCAGCAGCCGAGGACAGGGGCGCGGCTACACCTTC. It yields the protein CASSRGQGRGYTF.

This clone was detected a few times. The chain couples TRBV4-2 to TRBJ1-5, with TRBD1 identical over 7 bases. The V and J ends lost 1 base and 5 bases, in that order; junction bases with no gene match: 2. The CDR3 is made up of 14 amino acids. Germline V gives CDR1 LGHNA, CDR2 YNFKEQ. The CDR3 sequence is CASSQGQGDQPQHF. DNA of the CDR3: TGTGCCAGCAGCCAAGGACAGGGCGATCAGCCCCAGCATTTT.

The chain carries TRBV9 and TRBJ2-2; maybe TRBD1 (5 bases). The CDR3 runs to 14 residues. Trimming pared 3 bases from V and 1 base from J, leaving 7 bases between. Looked up from germline, CDR1 is SGDLS and CDR2 is YYNGEE. CDR3 sequence: CASSGTLNTGELFF. The CDR3 DNA follows: TGTGCCAGCAGCGGGACACTGAACACCGGGGAGCTGTTTTTT.

This clone was seen many times. This same CDR3 is encoded by further DNA sequences in the sample. The chain joins TRBV4-3 to TRBJ1-1; D call uncertain. V gave up 3 bases and J gave up 7 bases, with 15 bases separating them. CDR1 LGHNA and CDR2 YSLEER come from the germline V gene. The CDR3 covers 14 residues. The CDR3 nucleotides read TGCGCCAGCAGCCAGGCTGAGACTGAGGTTGAAGCTTTCTTT. It specifies CASSQAETEVEAFF.

The chain combines TRBV6-5 with TRBJ1-2; a weak D match, TRBD1 (5 bases). There are 15 residues in the CDR3. Trimming pared 0 bases from V and 4 bases from J, leaving 12 bases between. The germline V gene encodes CDR1 MNHEY and CDR2 SVGAGI. DNA of the CDR3: TGTGCCAGCAGTTACTCTCAGGGAACCCCCTATGGCTACACCTTC. Translating gives CASSYSQGTPYGYTF.

J is TRBJ1-5 and V is TRBV2; 7 bases fit TRBD1. CDR3 size: 14 residues. Germline CDR1 SNHLY, CDR2 FYNNEI. V was pared by 7 bases and J by 2 bases, with 5 bases of the junction left unmatched. The CDR3 sequence: CASTTDRGNQPQHF. The DNA for the CDR3 is TGTGCCAGCACCACTGACAGGGGCAATCAGCCCCAGCATTTT.

The chain has TRBV11-3 and TRBJ2-7; D perhaps matches TRBD2 (5 bases). The V gene's germline CDR1 is SGHNT and CDR2 YENEEA. The CDR3 has 15 residues. Trimming left V 0 bases short and J 0 bases short, with 9 bases between. CDR3 protein: CASSLEDSDSYEQYF. Written as DNA, the CDR3 is TGTGCCAGCAGCTTAGAAGATAGCGACTCCTACGAGCAGTACTTC.

The chain combines TRBV6-4 with TRBJ2-2, with 7 bases that match TRBD2. Germline V gene data show CDR1 as MRHNA and CDR2 as SNTAGT. V was clipped by 8 bases and J by 6 bases; unmatched bases: 9. The CDR3 covers 14 residues. The CDR3 DNA sequence: TGTGCCAGCGAATCCCAGCGGGGTTCCGGGGAGCTGTTTTTT. Its translation is CASESQRGSGELFF.

This chain links TRBV5-1 with TRBJ1-6; 8 bases agree with TRBD1. The germline CDR1 and CDR2 sequences are SGHRS and YFSETQ. With V trimmed by 1 base and J by 6 bases, 6 bases remained unmatched. The CDR3 runs to 16 residues. CDR3 amino acids: CASSLSQTGGNSPLHF. DNA for the CDR3: TGCGCCAGCAGCTTGTCCCAAACAGGGGGTAATTCACCCCTCCACTTT.

The chain has TRBV4-3 and TRBJ2-7, with a tentative D call TRBD1 (5 bases). Germline CDR1 reads LGHNA; CDR2 reads YSLEER. The CDR3 loop spans 17 amino acids. Trimming took off 0 bases at V and 2 bases at J, with 17 bases between the two ends. CDR3 sequence reads: CASSQDMTARHPYEQYF. The CDR3 nucleotides read TGCGCCAGCAGCCAAGATATGACAGCCCGACACCCCTACGAGCAGTACTTC.

The V gene is TRBV24-1, the J gene TRBJ1-5, with 10 bases fitting TRBD1. Germline loops: CDR1 KGHDR, CDR2 SFDVKD. This CDR3 has 15 amino acids. Unmatched junction bases numbered 6, after V lost 4 bases and J lost 7 bases. In DNA, the CDR3 is TGTGCCACCAGTGAACCCGGGACAGGGGTGCAGCCCCAGCATTTT. Protein product: CATSEPGTGVQPQHF.

V usage is TRBV28 and J usage is TRBJ2-3; 10 bases line up with TRBD2. Germline CDR1 MDHEN, CDR2 SYDVKM. CDR3 size: 16 residues. V dropped 7 bases and J dropped 8; count of bases not matched to a gene: 15. As DNA, the CDR3 is TGTGCCAGCACCTGGACTAGCGGATCCTCCATAAGTACGCAGTATTTT. Residues: CASTWTSGSSISTQYF.

The rearrangement joins TRBV4-3 to TRBJ2-7, with a tentative D call TRBD1 (5 bases). This CDR3 region has 14 residues. CDR1 is LGHNA, CDR2 YSLEER, per germline. Trimming pared 3 bases from V and 4 bases from J, leaving 13 bases between. The CDR3 protein is CASSQSAGYYEQYF. The CDR3 nucleotides read TGCGCCAGCAGCCAGTCAGCAGGGTATTACGAGCAGTACTTC.

The rearrangement links TRBV18 to TRBJ2-1; 10 bases map to TRBD2. This CDR3 spans 18 amino acids. V dropped 0 bases and J dropped 0; count of bases not matched to a gene: 5. Germline V gene lookup returns CDR1 KGHSH and CDR2 LQKENI. CDR3 amino acids: CASSPPLAGMSSYNEQFF. As DNA, the CDR3 is TGTGCCAGCTCACCACCACTAGCGGGAATGAGCTCCTACAATGAGCAGTTCTTC.

The rearrangement links TRBV25-1 to TRBJ1-6; no clear D. The V end was cut by 4 bases, the J end by 10 bases, with 11 bases between. CDR1 is MGHDK, CDR2 SYGVNS, per germline. The CDR3 is 13 amino acids. The CDR3 sequence is CASSGLEKSPLHF. Here the CDR3 DNA reads TGTGCCAGCAGTGGTCTGGAGAAATCACCCCTCCACTTT.

This chain uses TRBV5-6 with TRBJ1-1; D is possibly TRBD1 (5 bases). CDR3 length equals 13 residues. Per the germline V gene, CDR1 is SGHDT and CDR2 is YYEEEE. V was shortened by 7 bases and J by 4 bases, with 14 bases between the two germline ends. The CDR3 sequence: CASHGRGSTEAFF. The DNA of the CDR3 is TGTGCCAGCCACGGGCGGGGGAGCACTGAAGCTTTCTTT.

This chain uses TRBV6-5 with TRBJ1-5, with D possibly matching TRBD1 (6 bases). The V and J ends lost 0 bases and 0 bases respectively, with 9 bases between them. The CDR3 runs to 16 residues. Germline V gives CDR1 MNHEY, CDR2 SVGAGI. CDR3 loop: CASSYSGGGSNQPQHF. DNA for the CDR3: TGTGCCAGCAGTTACTCGGGAGGGGGTAGCAATCAGCCCCAGCATTTT.